This T cell receptor beta chain originates from a study of STAT3 mutations in large granular lymphocyte leukemia. Overall study context: Immunosuppressive therapy was given to more than half of T-LGLL patients.

Study findings and constraints: In about 30% of the 18 patients, new TCR clonotypes emerged after therapy. Some patients had dominant TCR clones larger than their STAT3 mutant burden. Variable sampling intervals and differing treatment regimens complicated linking therapy response to TCR clonal burden changes. Every T-cell large granular lymphocyte leukemia patient had at least one immunodominant TCR beta clonotype.

Sequencing used immunoSEQ multiplex PCR; TCRdb keeps in-frame clones, though not all of them. The data show roughly 11,000 clones, approximately 83% seen once. Of note for this clone: Its antigen remains unknown.

Germline CDR1 is SNHLY and CDR2 is FYNNEI. There are 13 residues in the CDR3. With 1 base removed from V and 2 bases from J, the gap between germline ends came to 6 bases. The sequencing input was peripheral blood mononuclear cells. The sequence came from a man older than 75 with T-cell large granular lymphocyte leukemia. Some clones in this sample may be carry-over from other donors' samples. The chain couples TRBV2 to TRBJ2-7; D not certain. The CDR3 bases are TGTGCCAGCAGTGAAGGCCCAGCCTACGAGCAGTACTTC. Translating gives CASSEGPAYEQYF.